These 6 T cell receptor beta chains were sequenced from one sample in a study of T cell repertoires in cytomegalovirus infection (dated by TCRdb to the late 2010s). Instrument on record: Illumina HiSeq 1500. TCRdb reworked the public reads: Q25 trimming with fastp, MiXCR clone assembly, productive beta chains retained. Here each entry gathers all rows of one CDR3 protein and keeps the most common genes and DNA. A total of some 940,000 distinct CDR3 sequences appear in this sample, around 32% of them only once. The ten most abundant clones make up around an eighth of the sample. The sample's treatment or condition label, in plain terms: in vitro stimulation with specific CMV peptide epitopes to enrich CMV-specific T cells. No antigen is known for these receptors. This sample comprised cultured CD8+ T cells from PBMCs, obtained from culture after CMV antigen stimulation. These receptors were taken from a human donor in good health (CMV status not recorded). Some clones in this sample may be carry-over from other donors' samples.

To note about this clonotype: This may be a read error, as it is one base from a much larger clone. V gene TRBV7-3 combines with J gene TRBJ2-1; D gene unclear. CDR1 is SGHTA, CDR2 FQGTGA, per germline. This CDR3 contains 12 residues. In nucleotides, the CDR3 is TGTGTCAGCAGCTCACCCTACAATGAGCAGTTCTTC. It translates to CVSSSPYNEQFF.

This clonotype was seen only a few times. This chain joins TRBV2 and TRBJ1-2; no definite D call. The CDR3 sequence is 13 residues long. CDR1 and CDR2 (germline): SNHLY, FYNNEI. The V end was cut by 9 bases, the J end by 0 bases, with 11 bases between. CDR3 in DNA: TGTGCCAGAAAGCGCGAATCTAACTATGGCTACACCTTC. This codes for CARKRESNYGYTF.

The V and J genes are TRBV7-9 and TRBJ1-2, with D unclear. The germline gives CDR1 SEHNR, CDR2 FQNEAQ (reference sequence). The CDR3 totals 14 residues. Trimming shortened V by 5 bases and J by 0 bases, and 10 bases separated the two germline ends. The DNA for the CDR3 is TGTGCCAGCAGCCCCCCGAGAACTAACTATGGCTACACCTTC. Its protein is CASSPPRTNYGYTF.

V and J are TRBV19 and TRBJ1-1; D not resolved. The germline V gene encodes CDR1 LNHDA and CDR2 SQIVND (reference sequence). V lost 1 base and J lost 1, with 7 bases in between. The CDR3 sequence is 14 residues long. CDR3 amino acids: CASSIAKANTEAFF. DNA of the CDR3: TGTGCCAGTAGTATAGCCAAAGCGAACACTGAAGCTTTCTTT.

Comments on this clonotype: This clone may be a read error of a much larger clone one base away. This sequence joins TRBV6-1 and TRBJ1-3, with D perhaps TRBD1 (6 bases). V lost 1 base to trimming and J lost 0 bases, with 16 bases between them. The germline V gene has CDR1 MNHNS and CDR2 SASEGT. This CDR3 spans 18 amino acids. CDR3: CASSEVSDRASSGNTIYF. The CDR3 nucleotides are TGTGCCAGCAGTGAAGTATCGGACAGAGCTAGCTCTGGAAACACCATATATTTT.

This clonotype showed up just once. The V and J genes are TRBV28 and TRBJ2-1, with 10 bases aligning to TRBD1. There are 13 residues in the CDR3. V gave up 7 bases and J gave up 8 bases; unmatched junction bases: 5. Germline V CDR1 and CDR2: MDHEN, SYDVKM. The CDR3 protein is CASTETGGYEQFF. The CDR3 DNA sequence: TGTGCCAGCACCGAGACAGGGGGCTATGAGCAGTTCTTC.